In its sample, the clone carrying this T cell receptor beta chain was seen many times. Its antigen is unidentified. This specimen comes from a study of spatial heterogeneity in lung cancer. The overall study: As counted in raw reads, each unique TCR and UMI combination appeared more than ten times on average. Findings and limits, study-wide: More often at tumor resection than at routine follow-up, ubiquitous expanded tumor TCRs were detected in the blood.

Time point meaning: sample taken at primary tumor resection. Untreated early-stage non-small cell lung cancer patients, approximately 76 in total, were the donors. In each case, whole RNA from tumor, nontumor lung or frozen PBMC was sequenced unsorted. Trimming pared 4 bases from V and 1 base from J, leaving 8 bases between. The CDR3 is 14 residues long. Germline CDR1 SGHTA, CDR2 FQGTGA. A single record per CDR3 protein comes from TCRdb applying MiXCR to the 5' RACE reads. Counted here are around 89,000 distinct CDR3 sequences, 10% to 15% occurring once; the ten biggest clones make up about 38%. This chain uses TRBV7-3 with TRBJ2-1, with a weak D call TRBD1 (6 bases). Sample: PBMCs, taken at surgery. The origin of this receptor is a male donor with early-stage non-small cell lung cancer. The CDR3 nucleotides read TGTGCCAGCAGCTGGCAGGGGTCCTACAATGAGCAGTTCTTC. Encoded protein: CASSWQGSYNEQFF.